What follows is one T cell receptor beta chain and its context. The antigen is undetermined. In TCRdb, the multiplex PCR reads were re-called with MiXCR into one record per CDR3 protein. The top ten hold 4% to 5.5% of the sample, which has around 190,000 distinct CDR3 sequences, approximately 33% seen once. The entry originates in a study of breast tumors, draining lymph nodes, adjacent tissues. Points from the study as a whole: Tumor T cell lymph node origin was a supported hypothesis, not proven.

Samples came from axillary lymph nodes draining the breast cancer. Germline assignment: CDR1 MNHEY and CDR2 SVGAGI. The CDR3 extends over 13 amino acids. V was shortened by 6 bases and J by 10 bases, with 16 bases between the two germline ends. Sequencing was performed on axillary lymph node tissue. The TCR was taken from a female donor with breast cancer. Some clones in this sample may be carry-over from other donors' samples. The J gene is TRBJ1-5, the V gene TRBV6-5; maybe TRBD1 (5 bases). The CDR3 region is CASRRGVSFPQHF. Here the CDR3 DNA reads TGTGCCAGCAGGCGGGGGGTAAGTTTTCCCCAGCATTTT.